These 11 T cell receptor beta chains came from one sample sequenced in a study of CD8+CD57+ T cells in acquired aplastic anemia. Both TCR beta VDJ combination and CDR3 sequence profiling were carried out. Genomic DNA was the template for this profiling. TCRdb passed the reads through MiXCR, listing each CDR3 protein once. Altogether 150,000 to 200,000 distinct CDR3 sequences are present, around 45% being singletons, with the ten largest covering about 2.9%. Sequencing input: sorted CD4+, CD8+, or CD8+CD57+ T cells (not recorded which) from PBMCs. The receptors were sampled from a human donor in good health.

V and J are TRBV29-1 and TRBJ2-1, with 13 bases that match TRBD2. The CDR3 has 11 residues. The germline gives CDR1 SQVTM, CDR2 ANQGSEA. V gave up 5 bases and J gave up 13 bases; unmatched junction bases: 2. Here the CDR3 reads CSVWTSGSQFF. Here the CDR3 DNA reads TGCAGCGTTTGGACTAGCGGGAGTCAGTTCTTC.

This clonotype has more than one count but fewer than ten. The chain recombines TRBV2 with TRBJ2-7, with TRBD1 matching 9 bases. Germline CDR1 SNHLY, CDR2 FYNNEI. The V and J ends lost 4 bases and 9 bases, in that order; junction bases with no gene match: 7. CDR3 length equals 13 residues. CDR3 coding DNA: TGTGCCAGCAGTGCCGGGACAGGGCATAGGCAGTACTTC. Amino acids: CASSAGTGHRQYF.

The table lists this clonotype with many counts. The chain carries TRBV6-5 and TRBJ1-5; D is possibly TRBD1 (5 bases). V was trimmed by 2 bases and J by 4 bases, leaving 18 bases between them. The CDR3 is 17 residues long. The germline V gene has CDR1 MNHEY and CDR2 SVGAGI. For the CDR3, the DNA is TGTGCCAGCAGTTACGCTGGATTTCGGGGGAAGAATCAGCCCCAGCATTTT. The encoded protein is CASSYAGFRGKNQPQHF.

This clonotype was counted ten times or more. The rearrangement links TRBV20-1 to TRBJ1-1, with D possibly TRBD1 on 6 matching bases. The germline CDR1 and CDR2 sequences are DFQATT and SNEGSKA (reference sequence). The length of the CDR3 is 15 residues. The V end was cut by 3 bases, the J end by 4 bases, with 18 bases between. DNA of the CDR3: TGCAGTGCTAGCCAATATACAGGGATGGGCACTGAAGCTTTCTTT. It yields the protein CSASQYTGMGTEAFF.

A single count supports this clonotype. The rearrangement uses TRBV20-1 and TRBJ2-1; 9 nucleotides match TRBD1. Per the germline V gene, CDR1 is DFQATT and CDR2 is SNEGSKA (reference sequence). This CDR3 is 15 amino acids long. Trimming took 1 base from V and 5 from J; bases not matched to a gene: 6. In nucleotides, the CDR3 is TGCAGTGCTAGAGTAGACAGGGGGGAGGACAATGAGCAGTTCTTC. It is translated as CSARVDRGEDNEQFF.

This clonotype came up many times. This chain joins TRBV20-1 and TRBJ2-1; 7 bases are shared with TRBD2. CDR3 length: 15 amino acids. Germline loops: CDR1 DFQATT, CDR2 SNEGSKA (reference sequence). V was clipped by 3 bases and J by 0 bases; unmatched bases: 5. The CDR3 protein is CSARRTSASYNEQFF. The CDR3 nucleotides are TGCAGTGCTAGGAGGACTAGTGCCTCCTACAATGAGCAGTTCTTC.

A word on this clonotype: A much larger clone differs from this one at a single base, so this may be a read error. As the CDR3 is not closed by the conserved phenylalanine or tryptophan, this likely results from a read error. This rearrangement joins TRBV5-1 to TRBJ2-5; D gene ambiguous. V lost 2 bases, J lost 2 bases, and 10 bases lay in between. This CDR3 is 14 amino acids long. CDR1 is SGHRS and CDR2 is YFSETQ in the germline V gene. DNA for the CDR3: TGCGCCAGCAGCTTCGGATCCCCGCAAGAGACCCAGTACTTA. Translating gives CASSFGSPQETQYL.

Only a few counts were recorded for this clonotype. A much larger clonotype is one base distant, so this may be a read error. The V call is TRBV20-1, the J call TRBJ1-1; weak D call: TRBD1 (6 bases). Trimming removed 2 bases at V and 4 bases at J, with 14 bases between. This CDR3 has 14 amino acids. The germline gives CDR1 DFQATT, CDR2 SNEGSKA (reference sequence). The chain's CDR3 is CSARIQRGSTEAFF. CDR3 nucleotide sequence: TGCAGTGCTAGAATTCAAAGGGGGAGCACTGAAGCTTTCTTT.

The CDR3 DNA sequence: TGTGCCAGCAGCTGGGGGTGGGACATCCGCTCTGGGGCCAACGTCCTGACTTTC. It encodes CASSWGWDIRSGANVLTF. The chain carries TRBV7-8 and TRBJ2-6; the D gene is possibly TRBD1 (6 bases). Trimming pared 4 bases from V and 0 bases from J, leaving 16 bases between. The germline V gene has CDR1 SGHVS and CDR2 FQNEAQ. The CDR3 extends over 18 amino acids.

This clonotype was found once. A much larger clone is a single base away; this may be a read error. This chain joins TRBV5-1 and TRBJ2-5; weak D call: TRBD1 (6 bases). Germline V lookup: CDR1 SGHRS, CDR2 YFSETQ. The CDR3 covers 16 residues. CDR3 protein: CTSSLGAGNHEATQYF. The CDR3 DNA sequence: TGCACCAGCAGCTTGGGGGCCGGAAACCATGAGGCGACCCAGTACTTC.

The chain couples TRBV15 to TRBJ1-1; D is unclear. V lost 1 base to trimming and J lost 6 bases, with 12 bases between them. From germline, CDR1 is LNHNV and CDR2 YYDKDF (reference sequence). CDR3 length: 14 residues. The CDR3 here is CATSRGPEGSEAFF. The DNA for the CDR3 is TGTGCCACCAGCAGAGGGCCAGAAGGCTCTGAAGCTTTCTTT.